One and the same sample provided the 21 T cell receptor beta chains below, sequenced in a study of shared clonotypes between healthy human individuals. The naive CD8 population came from CD45RO-negative cells selected for CCR7, without terminally differentiated effector memory CD45RA+ cells. TCRdb's table, derived via immunoSEQ multiplex PCR, lists solely in-frame clones and lacks some. The sample lists about 580,000 clones; nearly 98% were seen once. The sequencing input was naive CD8+ T cells sorted from blood. Receptors originate from a man in his thirties or forties in good health.

This clone was picked up one time. The rearrangement uses TRBV7-9 and TRBJ2-3, with TRBD2 identical over 13 bases. Trimming cost V 5 bases and J 0 bases; bases outside gene matches: 11. The CDR3 length is 19 residues. CDR1 is SEHNR and CDR2 is FQNEAQ in the germline V gene (reference sequence). CDR3 in amino acids: CASSDVISGLAGSTDTQYF. In nucleotides, the CDR3 is TGTGCCAGCAGCGACGTTATTTCGGGACTAGCGGGAAGCACAGATACGCAGTATTTT.

CDR3 amino acids: CAWGQVDEAFF. CDR3 DNA sequence: TGTGCCTGGGGACAGGTGGATGAAGCTTTCTTT. The V gene is TRBV30, the J gene TRBJ1-1, with 7 bases aligning to TRBD1. The trim removed 5 bases at V and 7 bases at J, leaving 4 bases unmatched. This CDR3 spans 11 amino acids. Germline lookup yields CDR1 GTSNPN and CDR2 SVGIG (reference sequence).

The chain employs TRBV6-4 and TRBJ1-1; D unresolved. Trimming removed 3 bases at V and 7 bases at J, with 12 bases between. The CDR3 spans 13 residues. Germline CDR1 is MRHNA and CDR2 is SNTAGT. DNA for the CDR3: TGTGCCAGCAGTGAATGGGCCGGATATGAAGCTTTCTTT. Its protein product is CASSEWAGYEAFF.

V is TRBV4-2 and J is TRBJ2-1; possibly TRBD2 for D (6 bases). Trimming took 0 bases from V and 9 from J, leaving 27 bases between them. Germline CDR1 and CDR2: LGHNA and YNFKEQ. This CDR3 spans 19 amino acids. The CDR3 DNA reads TGTGCCAGCAGCCAAGATGACGGTCGACTAGGCGTCGGGGACGGTGAGCAGTTCTTC. This translates into CASSQDDGRLGVGDGEQFF.

The chain is built from TRBV5-4 and TRBJ2-7; the match to TRBD1 covers 8 bases. The CDR3 totals 14 residues. Germline values: CDR1 SGHNT, CDR2 YYREEE (reference sequence). After removal of 4 bases from V and 5 bases from J, the junction contained 8 bases not matched to a gene. The CDR3 loop reads CASSTGTGGNEQYF. CDR3 in DNA: TGTGCCAGCAGCACCGGGACAGGAGGTAACGAGCAGTACTTC.

This clone showed up just once. The genes are TRBV28 and TRBJ2-7, with D tentatively TRBD1 (5 bases). The CDR3 contains 14 residues. Germline V CDR1 and CDR2: MDHEN, SYDVKM. V gave up 1 base and J gave up 5 bases, with 12 bases separating them. DNA of the CDR3: TGTGCCAGCAGTTTATTCATGCTAGGGGACGAGCAGTACTTC. Translated: CASSLFMLGDEQYF.

This rearrangement joins TRBV27 to TRBJ2-3; D is ambiguous. Germline V gene lookup returns CDR1 MNHEY and CDR2 SMNVEV (reference sequence). CDR3 length equals 14 residues. Trimming left V 5 bases short and J 1 base short, with 10 bases between. The DNA of the CDR3 is TGTGCCAGCAGTACCCCTAGGGGCACAGATACGCAGTATTTT. As protein: CASSTPRGTDTQYF.

The table lists this clone with a count of one. In DNA, the CDR3 is TGTGCCAGCACCCAACGACTCAACACCGGGGAGCTGTTTTTT. The encoded protein is CASTQRLNTGELFF. This chain joins TRBV9 and TRBJ2-2; no firm D call. The CDR3 consists of 14 residues. The V gene's germline CDR1 is SGDLS and CDR2 YYNGEE. V was shortened by 6 bases and J by 2 bases, with 11 bases between the two germline ends.

DNA for the CDR3: TGTGCCAGCAGCTTCCTTAGGTACGACTCCTACGAGCAGTACTTC. It yields the protein CASSFLRYDSYEQYF. This chain joins TRBV7-9 and TRBJ2-7, with no clear D. The CDR3 consists of 15 residues. V lost 3 bases, J lost 0 bases, and 12 bases lay in between. Germline V gene sequence: CDR1 SEHNR, CDR2 FQNEAQ (reference sequence).

The V gene is TRBV18, the J gene TRBJ2-5, with 12 bases aligning to TRBD2. Germline CDR1 KGHSH, CDR2 LQKENI. Trimming cost V 8 bases and J 2 bases; bases outside gene matches: 9. The CDR3 runs 16 residues. CDR3 sequence: CASHAGTSGFQETQYF. In DNA, the CDR3 is TGTGCCAGCCACGCCGGGACTAGCGGGTTTCAAGAGACCCAGTACTTC.

J is TRBJ2-7 and V is TRBV10-1, with D hard to call. The CDR3 loop spans 12 amino acids. Per the germline V gene, CDR1 is WNHNN and CDR2 is SYGVQD (reference sequence). The V and J ends lost 10 bases and 3 bases respectively, with 13 bases between them. CDR3: CATSGSSYEQYF. The CDR3 region has the DNA TGCGCCACCTCCGGTTCGAGCTACGAGCAGTACTTC.

The chain carries TRBV7-3 and TRBJ2-7, with 14 bases lining up with TRBD2. V shed 5 bases and J 3 bases; nucleotides not matched to a gene: 3. The CDR3 runs 15 residues. Germline CDR1 and CDR2: SGHTA and FQGTGA. The CDR3 sequence: CASSRGTSGSYEQYF. The CDR3 DNA is TGTGCCAGCAGCCGCGGGACTAGCGGGAGCTACGAGCAGTACTTC. Drawing the rest from reference TRBV7-3 and TRBJ2-7, the complete variable domain is GAGVSQTPSNKVTEKGKYVELRCDPISGHTALYWYRQSLGQGPEFLIYFQGTGAADDSGLPNDRFFAVRPEGSVSTLKIQRTERGDSAVYLCASSRGTSGSYEQYFGPGTRLTVT.

This rearrangement joins TRBV6-1 to TRBJ1-4; TRBD1 is a possible D gene (5 bases). CDR3 size: 15 residues. V lost 6 bases and J lost 0, with 11 bases in between. The germline V gene encodes CDR1 MNHNS and CDR2 SASEGT. The CDR3 region is CASSPGVATNEKLFF. The CDR3 coding sequence is TGTGCCAGCAGCCCGGGGGTTGCAACTAATGAAAAACTGTTTTTT.

V gene TRBV11-2 combines with J gene TRBJ2-7; 12 bases match TRBD2. V shed 8 bases and J 2 bases; nucleotides not matched to a gene: 4. Germline V gene lookup returns CDR1 SGHAT and CDR2 FQNNGV. CDR3 length: 14 residues. CDR3 coding DNA: TGTGCCAGCCAACTAGCGGGAGGTACCTACGAGCAGTACTTC. Translating it yields CASQLAGGTYEQYF.

The V gene is TRBV7-9, the J gene TRBJ2-1; 8 bases align to TRBD1. V was clipped by 2 bases and J by 15 bases; unmatched bases: 6. Germline values: CDR1 SEHNR, CDR2 FQNEAQ (reference sequence). The CDR3 loop spans 12 amino acids. This CDR3 reads CASSLQDRVAFF. CDR3 bases: TGTGCCAGCAGCTTACAGGACAGGGTCGCGTTCTTC.

On this clone itself: The identical CDR3 is also encoded by other nucleotide sequences in the sample. J is TRBJ2-7 and V is TRBV29-1, with no clear D. This CDR3 has 12 residues. V was pared by 3 bases and J by 1 base, with 7 bases between. Germline CDR1 is SQVTM and CDR2 is ANQGSEA. The CDR3 coding sequence is TGCAGCGTTGAGGGCAGGTCCTACGAGCAGTACTTC. It translates to CSVEGRSYEQYF.

The J gene is TRBJ2-7, the V gene TRBV5-1, with a possible D match to TRBD2 (5 bases). V dropped 1 base and J dropped 5 bases, with 7 bases sitting between them. The CDR3 has 12 amino acids. The V gene's germline CDR1 is SGHRS and CDR2 YFSETQ. The CDR3 sequence: CASSLFSDEQYF. As DNA, the CDR3 is TGCGCCAGCAGCTTGTTTAGCGACGAGCAGTACTTC.

The chain has TRBV9 and TRBJ2-2; 9 positions agree with TRBD2. The V and J ends lost 7 bases and 5 bases, in that order; junction bases with no gene match: 6. This CDR3 spans 14 amino acids. Germline CDR1 is SGDLS and CDR2 is YYNGEE. The CDR3 spells CASALREGTGELFF. The CDR3 DNA sequence: TGTGCCAGCGCTTTGCGGGAGGGAACCGGGGAGCTGTTTTTT.

Regarding this clone: Other nucleotide sequences in the sample specify the same CDR3. This chain joins TRBV4-3 and TRBJ2-6; D gene unclear. V lost 3 bases to trimming and J lost 3 bases, with 9 bases between them. CDR1 is LGHNA, CDR2 YSLEER, per germline. The CDR3 length is 15 residues. The CDR3 spells CASSQGTGGANVLTF. Written as DNA, the CDR3 is TGCGCCAGCAGCCAGGGCACGGGTGGGGCCAACGTCCTGACTTTC.

Note on this clone: The sample carries other DNA sequences with the same CDR3. The V call is TRBV15, the J call TRBJ2-7; D remains unclear. V was trimmed by 0 bases and J by 0 bases, leaving 6 bases between them. This CDR3 is 14 amino acids long. Germline V gene data show CDR1 as LNHNV and CDR2 as YYDKDF (reference sequence). The DNA for the CDR3 is TGTGCCACCAGCAGAGATTTGGGCTCCTACGAGCAGTACTTC. Translated: CATSRDLGSYEQYF.

The V and J genes are TRBV9 and TRBJ2-2, with D unresolved. Germline lookup yields CDR1 SGDLS and CDR2 YYNGEE. The CDR3 runs 12 residues. Trimming pared 4 bases from V and 6 bases from J, leaving 7 bases between. The CDR3 loop reads CASSPEAGELFF. The CDR3 DNA sequence: TGTGCCAGCAGCCCCGAGGCCGGGGAGCTGTTTTTT.